This entry concerns a single T cell receptor (beta chain). The antigen it recognizes is unknown. No base qualities exist here, and no much larger clone lies one base off it. The sample belongs to a study of blood T cell repertoires in COVID-19 (dated by TCRdb to the early 2020s). About the full investigation: Samples from collaborators originated in the United States, Italy and Spain and spanned both the acute and convalescent phases of COVID-19. The prospective study material was composed of cDNA or gDNA derived from T cells, B-cell-depleted T cells, or PBMCs. Subjects who had been exposed to COVID-19, were actively infected with it, or had recovered from it provided the deeply sampled blood TCRbeta repertoires that made up the dataset. The repertoires were released in a freely available public database meant as a resource for research on the immune response to SARS-CoV-2. The samples were drawn from the first 160 participants of the ongoing ImmuneRACE study and from 1,200 or so subjects provided by 6 global collaborators. Sample metadata almost always included a de-identified subject ID, COVID-19 status, age in years and sex. Where available, HLA class I and class II types were obtained from metadata supplied by the sample provider rather than from assay-based typing. The research as a whole found: The quantity of clinical and demographic metadata differed by source and by participant and was supplied without curation.

Collaborating institutions collected whole blood in K2EDTA tubes following their own protocols. For TCRbeta analysis, collaborator samples were shipped as frozen whole blood, as isolated PBMCs, or as DNA extracted from either sample type. The germline V end is reduced by 4 bases and the J end by 2 bases; junction bases left unmatched: 3. From the cysteine up to the phenylalanine, the CDR3 has a length of 15 residues. Just CDR3 DNA is preserved here, 45 bases in frame from base 1. In the germline V gene (reference sequence), CDR1 corresponds to SSHAT and CDR2 to FNYEAQ. TCRbeta CDR3 regions were amplified from genomic DNA using the immunoSEQ Assay, a bias-controlled multiplex PCR. The original pipeline was this. The number of nucleated cells in each sample was estimated by amplification of reference gene primers within the assay. To quantify the absolute abundance of each unique TCRbeta CDR3 rearrangement, sequence reads were collapsed and filtered. For each sample, productive Simpson clonality was calculated as the square root of Simpson's diversity index over productive rearrangements. TCRdb re-hosts the immuneACCESS table, in-frame sequences only. Its copies lack some clones; in the studies checked, an unresolved V gene accounts for under half of them, and the cause for the rest is not known. V and J calls and clone size come straight from that table; D and trimming were deduced from the DNA. The sample has 90,000 to 100,000 clones on record, about 70% of them singletons. The ten top clones hold around 24% of the sample.

The chain is assembled from TRBV7-7 and TRBJ2-5; the central 11 bases match TRBD2. The receptor was derived from a woman between 55 and 75 years old in a cohort sampled during active or convalescent COVID-19. The sample consisted of peripheral blood. The DNA sequence is given as TGTGCCAGCAGCTCGGGACTAGCGGAACAAGAGACCCAGTACTTC. Translated, it reads CASSSGLAEQETQYF.